This TCR beta chain was documented in a study of cytomegalovirus exposure and HLA in healthy donors. Study-wide findings and caveats: Association of a missense DCLRE1C variant with TCR beta V- and J-gene trimming was reported in a later analysis. There were several of the most significant clusters that appeared linked to common viral pathogens in a later analysis. The authors listed around 150 TCR beta chains as cytomegalovirus-associated. As was reported, the HLA-A and HLA-B alleles of most subjects were accurately predicted from TCR beta sequences.

Germline lookup yields CDR1 KGHSH and CDR2 LQKENI. Trimming pared 6 bases from V and 2 bases from J, leaving 11 bases between. The CDR3 runs to 13 residues. Points on this clone: As yet, its antigen is unknown.

The PCR made use of 60 Vbeta and 13 Jbeta primers. Measured with immunoSEQ multiplex PCR; TCRdb has only the in-frame clones, and not every one. The sample includes around 110,000 clones, roughly 70% of them seen just once. Sequenced input: PBMCs. This receptor was obtained from a woman aged 30 to 39 in good health and CMV-seronegative. V gene TRBV18 combines with J gene TRBJ2-7; D is unclear. This CDR3 reads CASSETRTYEQYF. CDR3 bases: TGTGCCAGCTCTGAAACGCGGACCTACGAGCAGTACTTC.